This T cell receptor (beta chain) appears in the sequencing data of a study of neurological immune-mediated disorders. This clonotype was observed at least ten times. Trimming removed 5 bases from V and 5 bases from J, with 20 bases in between. The CDR3 consists of 15 residues. Germline loops: CDR1 SGHDT, CDR2 YYEEEE. MiXCR, run by TCRdb on the 5' RACE reads, gives a single entry per CDR3 protein. The top ten clones hold approximately 7.1% of a sample with some 57,000 distinct CDR3 sequences, 3% to 4% of them seen once. This sequence joins TRBV5-6 and TRBJ2-7; tentatively, D is TRBD1 (5 bases). The sequence was collected from a man in his 60s with multiple sclerosis. The sample was PBMCs. CDR3 protein: CASSSQGTGSHEQYF. The DNA for the CDR3 is TGTGCCAGCAGTTCGCAGGGTACCGGTTCGCACGAGCAGTACTTC. The whole variable domain, remainder taken from reference TRBV5-6 and TRBJ2-7, is DAGVTQSPTHLIKTRGQQVTLRCSPKSGHDTVSWYQQALGQGPQFIFQYYEEEERQRGNFPDRFSGHQFPNYSSELNVNALLLGDSALYLCASSSQGTGSHEQYFGPGTRLTVT.